The entry below gives a single T cell receptor (beta chain) sequence along with its context. This sample was included in a study of blood T cell repertoires in COVID-19. Study context: There were acute and convalescent COVID-19 samples, and they came from the United States, Italy and Spain. The cDNA or gDNA used as material had been derived from T cells, B-cell-depleted T cells, or PBMCs.

Sequencing was performed with immunoSEQ multiplex PCR; in TCRdb, only in-frame clones are kept and a portion is missing. The sample includes 300,000 to 350,000 clones, roughly 90% of them seen just once. Per the germline V gene, CDR1 is MDHEN and CDR2 is SYDVKM. Trimming removed 1 base at V and 6 bases at J, with 10 bases between. The CDR3 contains 14 residues. The specimen sequenced was peripheral blood. The chain links TRBV28 to TRBJ1-5; D not certain. The clonotype originates from a young man with active or convalescent COVID-19. CDR3 protein: CASSLLRVTQPQHF. For the CDR3, the DNA is TGTGCCAGCAGTTTATTGAGGGTAACTCAGCCCCAGCATTTT.